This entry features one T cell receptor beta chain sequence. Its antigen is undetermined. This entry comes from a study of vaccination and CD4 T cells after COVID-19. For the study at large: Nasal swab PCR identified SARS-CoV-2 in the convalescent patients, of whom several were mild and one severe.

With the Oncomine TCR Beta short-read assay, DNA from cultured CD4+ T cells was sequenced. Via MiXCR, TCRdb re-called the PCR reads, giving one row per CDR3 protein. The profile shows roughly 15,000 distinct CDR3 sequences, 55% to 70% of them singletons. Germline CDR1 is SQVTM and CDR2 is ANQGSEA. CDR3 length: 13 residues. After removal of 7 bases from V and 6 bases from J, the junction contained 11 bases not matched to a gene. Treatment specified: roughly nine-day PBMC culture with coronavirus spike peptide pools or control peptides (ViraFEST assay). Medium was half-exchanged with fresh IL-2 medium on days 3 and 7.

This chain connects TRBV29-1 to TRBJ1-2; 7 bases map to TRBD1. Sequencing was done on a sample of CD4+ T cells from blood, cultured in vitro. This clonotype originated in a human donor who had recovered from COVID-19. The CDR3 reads CSAQQGRSDGYTF. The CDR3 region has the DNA TGCAGCGCCCAACAGGGGCGATCGGATGGCTACACCTTC.